The next 14 T cell receptor beta chains were all read from a single sample in a study of T-cell memory formation after mild COVID-19. TCRdb re-analysed the 5' RACE reads in MiXCR, keeping a single row per CDR3 protein. The sample shows hundreds of thousands of distinct CDR3 sequences, roughly a sixth of them seen only once. Sample: PBMCs or a T cell subset sorted from them (not recorded which). The receptors derive from a man younger than 30 who had mild COVID-19 (a few samples of this study predate the infection). Cell type and time point are not known.

The V gene is TRBV14, the J gene TRBJ1-2; D call uncertain. Trimming left V 1 base short and J 8 bases short, with 17 bases between. CDR1 and CDR2 (germline): SGHDN, FVKESK. This CDR3 has 15 amino acids. CDR3 loop: CASSQVAGISEGYTF. CDR3 coding DNA: TGTGCCAGCAGCCAAGTGGCGGGGATTTCGGAAGGCTACACCTTC.

The rearrangement uses TRBV20-1 and TRBJ2-3; TRBD1 aligns across 11 bases. CDR3 length: 14 amino acids. Germline CDR1 reads DFQATT; CDR2 reads SNEGSKA (reference sequence). The ends lost 4 bases at V and 4 bases at J; junction bases unmatched: 4. This CDR3 is CSAKGQGVADTQYF. The CDR3 DNA follows: TGCAGTGCTAAGGGACAGGGGGTCGCAGATACGCAGTATTTT.

This clonotype was seen a few times. The chain employs TRBV20-1 and TRBJ2-1, with D tentatively TRBD1 or TRBD2 (6 bases each). V lost 5 bases to trimming and J lost 8 bases, with 22 bases between them. Germline CDR1 is DFQATT and CDR2 is SNEGSKA (reference sequence). The CDR3 runs 15 residues. The CDR3 here is CSAGGLSGLEDEQFF. CDR3 bases: TGCAGTGCTGGGGGGCTTAGCGGCCTGGAGGATGAGCAGTTCTTC.

The sample holds a few counts of this clonotype. The chain combines TRBV7-9 with TRBJ1-2; D possibly corresponds to TRBD1 (5 bases). Trimming shortened V by 6 bases and J by 4 bases, and 15 bases separated the two germline ends. Germline CDR1 is SEHNR and CDR2 is FQNEAQ (reference sequence). The CDR3 has 14 amino acids. The CDR3 sequence: CASRPTEGSYGYTF. In DNA form, the CDR3 reads TGTGCCAGCAGACCCACGGAGGGGTCCTATGGCTACACCTTC.

This clonotype was found many times. The genes are TRBV6-1 and TRBJ2-7; D is unresolved. Deletions cut 1 base from V and 6 bases from J, with 10 bases between. The germline V gene encodes CDR1 MNHNS and CDR2 SASEGT. The CDR3 contains 13 residues. The DNA for the CDR3 is TGTGCCAGCAGTGAAGGGGCAGTCCTCGAGCAGTACGTC. This translates into CASSEGAVLEQYV.

The V gene is TRBV4-3, the J gene TRBJ2-7; tentative D call: TRBD1 (6 bases). CDR3 length: 15 residues. V shed 4 bases and J shed 2 bases, with 15 bases lying between them. Germline V lookup: CDR1 LGHNA, CDR2 YSLEER. DNA for the CDR3: TGCGCCAGCAGCCTACAGGGAAGGCGGACCTACGAGCAGTACTTC. It yields the protein CASSLQGRRTYEQYF.

This clonotype has a handful of counts. This chain links TRBV5-1 with TRBJ1-2; D is unresolved. V dropped 5 bases and J dropped 8 bases, with 28 bases sitting between them. Per germline, CDR1 SGHRS and CDR2 YFSETQ. The CDR3 sequence is 17 residues long. The CDR3, as DNA: TGCGCCAGCAGTCCGCCTCGGGCCGGGCAGGCGGCGGTAGGCTACACCTTC. Translating gives CASSPPRAGQAAVGYTF.

This clonotype was recorded a few times. The CDR3 region is CASSPRAGAPTYNEQFF. CDR3 nucleotide sequence: TGCGCCAGCAGCCCTCGAGCGGGGGCCCCGACCTACAATGAGCAGTTCTTC. This chain joins TRBV4-1 and TRBJ2-1, with 8 bases identical to TRBD2. Germline V gene sequence: CDR1 MGHRA, CDR2 YSYEKL. This CDR3 is built from 17 residues. V shed 4 bases, J shed 2 bases, and the junction held 10 bases outside the gene matches.

The chain carries TRBV5-5 and TRBJ2-3, with 10 nucleotides matching TRBD2. V lost 0 bases, J lost 0 bases, and 10 bases stayed unmatched. This CDR3 comprises 19 residues. Germline CDR1 and CDR2: SGHKS and YYEKEE (reference sequence). The CDR3 spells CASSLVLAGGSTSTDTQYF. For the CDR3, the DNA is TGTGCCAGCAGCTTGGTCTTAGCGGGGGGTTCCACTAGCACAGATACGCAGTATTTT.

This clonotype was seen more than once but under ten times. The chain carries TRBV15 and TRBJ2-7; D gene ambiguous. The CDR3 has 11 residues. The V and J ends lost 4 bases and 4 bases respectively, with 5 bases between them. Germline CDR1 is LNHNV and CDR2 is YYDKDF (reference sequence). Written as DNA, the CDR3 is TGTGCCACCAGCAAAGGTTACGAGCAGTACTTC. Translating it yields CATSKGYEQYF.

In this sample, this clonotype turned up a few times. J is TRBJ1-2 and V is TRBV27; no reliable D call. CDR1 MNHEY and CDR2 SMNVEV come from the germline V gene (reference sequence). The CDR3 totals 13 residues. Trimming shortened V by 3 bases and J by 2 bases, and 7 bases separated the two germline ends. The CDR3 protein is CASSFSGNYGYTF. The CDR3 nucleotides read TGTGCCAGCAGTTTTTCTGGGAACTATGGCTACACCTTC.

This clonotype was picked up many times. V gene TRBV20-1 combines with J gene TRBJ2-5, with D tentatively TRBD1 (5 bases). Germline V gene lookup returns CDR1 DFQATT and CDR2 SNEGSKA (reference sequence). The ends were cut back, 3 bases at V and 2 bases at J, with 13 bases in the middle. CDR3 size: 14 residues. The CDR3 loop is CSARRPRAQETQYF. The CDR3 DNA follows: TGCAGTGCTAGGCGGCCCAGGGCGCAAGAGACCCAGTACTTC.

The V gene is TRBV29-1, the J gene TRBJ2-6; TRBD2 is a possible D gene (5 bases). Trimming removed 7 bases from V and 8 bases from J, with 12 bases in between. This CDR3 comprises 12 residues. The germline V gene encodes CDR1 SQVTM and CDR2 ANQGSEA. For the CDR3, the DNA is TGCAGCGCCCGAGGGCGATCCAACGTCCTGACTTTC. Translating it yields CSARGRSNVLTF. The whole variable domain, remainder taken from reference TRBV29-1 and TRBJ2-6, is SAVISQKPSRDICQRGTSLTIQCQVDSQVTMMFWYRQQPGQSLTLIATANQGSEATYESGFVIDKFPISRPNLTFSTLTVSNMSPEDSSIYLCSARGRSNVLTFGAGSRLTVL.

This clonotype was picked up a small number of times. This sequence joins TRBV7-2 and TRBJ2-5; the D is unclear. CDR3 length: 13 amino acids. The germline V gene encodes CDR1 SGHTA and CDR2 FQGNSA. The ends were cut back, 4 bases at V and 2 bases at J, with 8 bases in the middle. The CDR3 DNA follows: TGTGCCAGCAGCTGGGCAAAGCAAGAGACCCAGTACTTC. Its protein is CASSWAKQETQYF.